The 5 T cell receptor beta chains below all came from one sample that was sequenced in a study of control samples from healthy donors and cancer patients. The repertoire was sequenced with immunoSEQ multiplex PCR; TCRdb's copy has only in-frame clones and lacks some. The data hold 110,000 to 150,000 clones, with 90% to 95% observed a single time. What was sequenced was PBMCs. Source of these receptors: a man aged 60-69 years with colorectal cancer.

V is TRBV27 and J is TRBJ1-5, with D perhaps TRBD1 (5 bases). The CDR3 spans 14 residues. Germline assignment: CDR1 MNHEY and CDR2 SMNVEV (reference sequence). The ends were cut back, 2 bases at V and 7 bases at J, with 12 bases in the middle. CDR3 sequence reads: CASSLGGANQPQHF. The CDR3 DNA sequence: TGTGCCAGCAGTTTAGGAGGGGCGAACCAGCCCCAGCATTTT.

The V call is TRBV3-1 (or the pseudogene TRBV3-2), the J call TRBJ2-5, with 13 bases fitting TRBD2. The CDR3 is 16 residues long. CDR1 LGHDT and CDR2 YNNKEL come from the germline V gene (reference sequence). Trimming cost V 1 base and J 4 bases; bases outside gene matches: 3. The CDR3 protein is CASSQGLAGGGETQYF. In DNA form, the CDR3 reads TGTGCCAGCAGCCAAGGACTAGCGGGGGGAGGAGAGACCCAGTACTTC.

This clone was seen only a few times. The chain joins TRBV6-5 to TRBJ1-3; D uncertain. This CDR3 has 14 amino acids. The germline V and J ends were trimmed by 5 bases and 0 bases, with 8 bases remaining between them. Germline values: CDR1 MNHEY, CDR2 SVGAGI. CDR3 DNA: TGTGCCAGCAGTATAGGCAACTCTGGAAACACCATATATTTT. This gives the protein CASSIGNSGNTIYF.

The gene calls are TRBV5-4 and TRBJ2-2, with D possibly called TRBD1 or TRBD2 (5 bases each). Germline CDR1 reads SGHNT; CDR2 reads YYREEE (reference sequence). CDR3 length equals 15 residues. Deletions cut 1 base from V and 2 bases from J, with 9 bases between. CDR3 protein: CASSLSGANTGELFF. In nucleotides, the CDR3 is TGTGCCAGCAGCTTGTCCGGGGCTAACACCGGGGAGCTGTTTTTT.

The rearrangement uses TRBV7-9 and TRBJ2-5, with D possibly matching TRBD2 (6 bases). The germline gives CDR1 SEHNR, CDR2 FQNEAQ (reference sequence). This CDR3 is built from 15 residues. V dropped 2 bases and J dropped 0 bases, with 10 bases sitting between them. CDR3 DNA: TGTGCCAGCAGCTTAAAGGAGCGGGACCAAGAGACCCAGTACTTC. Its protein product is CASSLKERDQETQYF.